The present T cell receptor beta chain was sequenced within a study of CD8 T cells in Susac syndrome. This clonotype was found a few times. With random hexamers, reverse transcription was performed on roughly 0.5 to 1 ug of RNA. Multiplex immunoSEQ PCR targeted 54 Vbeta and 13 Jbeta TCR beta segments. TCRdb ran MiXCR on the immunoSEQ multiplex PCR reads and lists one entry per CDR3 protein. Among 150,000 to 160,000 distinct CDR3 sequences, less than 97% were seen once, and the ten largest hold 0.15%. The sequenced sample was CD8+ T cells from PBMCs. The TCR comes from a human donor with multiple sclerosis.

The CDR3 nucleotides are TGTGCCAGCAGCGTAGAGGGCAATTCACCCCTCCACTTT. Protein product: CASSVEGNSPLHF. The chain is built from TRBV9 and TRBJ1-6; D not resolved. Germline V gene sequence: CDR1 SGDLS, CDR2 YYNGEE. The ends were cut back, 0 bases at V and 7 bases at J, with 5 bases in the middle. The CDR3 spans 13 residues.